This T cell receptor (beta chain) was identified during a study of shared clonotypes between healthy human individuals. Study results and caveats: Incomplete sequencing of sorted subsets was indicated by rarefaction despite large depth.

All the donors were Caucasian adults who lived in Nashville, Tennessee. A few counts support this clone. The target antigen is unknown. From germline, CDR1 is LNHDA and CDR2 SQIVND (reference sequence). CDR3 length equals 14 residues. V was clipped by 3 bases and J by 6 bases, with 12 bases between them. The assay ran at deep level. Methods used by the authors: ImmunoSEQ supplied junction-only sequences lacking quality scores, so filtering was different. Using immunoSEQ multiplex PCR, the repertoire was profiled, and TCRdb retains in-frame clones only, with some absent. That table furnishes V, J and clone size, whereas the DNA furnished D and trimming. This sample has about 1 million clones; around 74% occur once, and the top ten carry 1.4%.

The source material was memory CD4+ T cells sorted from blood. Sample subset: CD45RA-negative fraction. The chain couples TRBV19 to TRBJ1-5; D may be TRBD1 (5 bases). The receptor was derived from a man aged 18-30 years in good health. In nucleotides, the CDR3 is TGTGCCAGTAGTATGGGGGGGTCGGTTCAGCCCCAGCATTTT. Its protein is CASSMGGSVQPQHF.